The 16 T cell receptor beta chains reported below all come from one sample, sequenced in a study of shared clonotypes between healthy human individuals. Assay used: immunoSEQ multiplex PCR; TCRdb lists only in-frame clones, some missing. The sample has some 2,400,000 clones; approximately 94% are singletons. The specimen sequenced was naive CD4+ T cells sorted from blood. Specified subset: CD45RA+ positively selected. These receptors originate from a man aged 18 to 30 in good health.

The gene calls are TRBV11-2 and TRBJ1-2, with 8 nucleotides matching TRBD1. The germline V gene encodes CDR1 SGHAT and CDR2 FQNNGV. The CDR3 consists of 14 residues. Trimming took 7 bases from V and 4 from J; bases not matched to a gene: 8. As DNA, the CDR3 is TGTGCCAGCATTCCGATCGGGACAGGCTATGGCTACACCTTC. It is translated as CASIPIGTGYGYTF.

This chain uses TRBV6-5 with TRBJ2-7, with 8 bases lining up with TRBD1. Germline-derived CDR1 and CDR2 are MNHEY and SVGAGI. J was trimmed by 6 bases and V by 4 bases; bases with no gene match: 5. This CDR3 has 13 amino acids. CDR3 bases: TGTGCCAGCAGTTTTGGGACAGGAGGCGAGCAGTACTTC. Translated: CASSFGTGGEQYF.

The chain couples TRBV2 to TRBJ1-2; no clear D gene. Trimming removed 8 bases at V and 3 bases at J, with 13 bases between. The germline gives CDR1 SNHLY, CDR2 FYNNEI. The CDR3 has 13 amino acids. CDR3 sequence reads: CASQYEKDYGYTF. The CDR3 coding sequence is TGTGCCAGCCAGTACGAAAAGGACTATGGCTACACCTTC. Filled out from reference TRBV2 and TRBJ1-2, the complete variable domain reads EPEVTQTPSHQVTQMGQEVILRCVPISNHLYFYWYRQILGQKVEFLVSFYNNEISEKSEIFDDQFSVERPDGSNFTLKIRSTKLEDSAMYFCASQYEKDYGYTFGSGTRLTVV.

The rearrangement links TRBV12-2 to TRBJ2-1; the table assigns TRBD2, which was not confirmed against the DNA. TRBV12-2 is labeled a pseudogene. There are 17 residues in the CDR3. CDR3 coding DNA: TGTGCAAGTCGCTTAGCCTCCGGGACTAGAGTCTACAATGAGCAGTTCTTC. Amino acid sequence: CASRLASGTRVYNEQFF.

V is TRBV5-1 and J is TRBJ2-7, with D perhaps TRBD2 (6 bases). V was clipped by 2 bases and J by 4 bases, with 19 bases between them. This CDR3 comprises 16 residues. From germline, CDR1 is SGHRS and CDR2 YFSETQ. The CDR3: CASSFPLGGGDYEQYF. DNA for the CDR3: TGCGCCAGCAGCTTCCCACTGGGCGGAGGGGATTACGAGCAGTACTTC.

The chain links TRBV7-9 to TRBJ2-2; D gene uncertain. The CDR3 is 14 residues long. CDR1 is SEHNR and CDR2 is FQNEAQ in the germline V gene (reference sequence). V was clipped by 2 bases and J by 1 base, with 5 bases between them. The CDR3 coding sequence is TGTGCCAGCAGCTTAACTCAGAACACCGGGGAGCTGTTTTTT. Encoded protein: CASSLTQNTGELFF.

This clone was seen a single time. The genes are TRBV9 and TRBJ1-1; TRBD1 agrees at 8 bases. This CDR3 spans 13 amino acids. Germline V lookup: CDR1 SGDLS, CDR2 YYNGEE. V lost 4 bases and J lost 6; bases outside the gene matches: 5. The CDR3 sequence: CASSKAQGAEAFF. CDR3 nucleotide sequence: TGTGCCAGCAGCAAAGCACAGGGGGCTGAAGCTTTCTTT. Drawing the rest from reference TRBV9 and TRBJ1-1, the complete variable domain is DSGVTQTPKHLITATGQRVTLRCSPRSGDLSVYWYQQSLDQGLQFLIQYYNGEERAKGNILERFSAQQFPDLHSELNLSSLELGDSALYFCASSKAQGAEAFFGQGTRLTVV.

CDR3 region: CSVVAANSYEQYF. The DNA of the CDR3 is TGCAGCGTTGTGGCAGCAAACTCCTACGAGCAGTACTTC. The rearrangement links TRBV29-1 to TRBJ2-7; D unresolved. Between the trimmed V and J ends, which lost 4 bases and 0 bases, there was a span of 10 bases. The germline V gene encodes CDR1 SQVTM and CDR2 ANQGSEA. This CDR3 has 13 amino acids.

The V gene is TRBV10-3, the J gene TRBJ2-5, with no clear D. Trimming cost V 3 bases and J 2 bases, with 13 bases left between them. The CDR3 sequence is 15 residues long. Germline assignment: CDR1 ENHRY and CDR2 SYGVKD. In DNA form, the CDR3 reads TGTGCCATCAGTGACCCGGGCAGGCGGCAAGAGACCCAGTACTTC. This codes for CAISDPGRRQETQYF.

This clone came up once. The V and J genes are TRBV20-1 and TRBJ2-1, with 7 bases that match TRBD2. This CDR3 is built from 11 residues. Germline values: CDR1 DFQATT, CDR2 SNEGSKA (reference sequence). Germline trimming cut 7 bases from V and 10 bases from J; bases unmatched to any gene: 7. CDR3 sequence reads: CSVPGLVEQFF. CDR3 DNA sequence: TGCAGTGTCCCAGGACTAGTGGAGCAGTTCTTC.

V usage is TRBV7-9 and J usage is TRBJ1-1; D remains ambiguous. Deletions cut 7 bases from V and 1 base from J, with 7 bases between. Germline-derived CDR1 and CDR2 are SEHNR and FQNEAQ (reference sequence). CDR3 length equals 12 residues. The CDR3 spells CASMTSNTEAFF. CDR3 in DNA: TGTGCCAGCATGACTTCGAACACTGAAGCTTTCTTT.

This rearrangement joins TRBV2 to TRBJ1-2, with D possibly being TRBD1 (6 bases). The CDR3 runs 14 residues. Germline assignment: CDR1 SNHLY and CDR2 FYNNEI. Trimming left V 6 bases short and J 1 base short, with 12 bases between. The CDR3 protein is CASRLEGGNYGYTF. In DNA form, the CDR3 reads TGTGCCAGCAGGTTAGAGGGGGGTAACTATGGCTACACCTTC. The variable domain in full, with the rest retrieved from reference TRBV2 and TRBJ1-2, is EPEVTQTPSHQVTQMGQEVILRCVPISNHLYFYWYRQILGQKVEFLVSFYNNEISEKSEIFDDQFSVERPDGSNFTLKIRSTKLEDSAMYFCASRLEGGNYGYTFGSGTRLTVV.

This sequence joins TRBV7-2 and TRBJ1-3; D gene unclear. The V gene lost 1 base and the J gene lost 2 bases, with 9 bases spanning the gap. There are 15 residues in the CDR3. From germline, CDR1 is SGHTA and CDR2 FQGNSA. This chain's CDR3 is CASSLGSTTGNTIYF. The CDR3 nucleotides read TGTGCCAGCAGCTTAGGGTCCACAACTGGAAACACCATATATTTT.

The chain carries TRBV30 and TRBJ1-1; TRBD1 is a possible D gene (6 bases). The CDR3 is 15 residues long. V was cut by 5 bases and J by 4 bases, with 20 bases left in between. Looked up from germline, CDR1 is GTSNPN and CDR2 is SVGIG (reference sequence). The CDR3 DNA is TGTGCCTGGGACCCACGGAAGGGGGGAGGCACTGAAGCTTTCTTT. This gives the protein CAWDPRKGGGTEAFF.

The genes are TRBV5-1 and TRBJ2-7; 9 bases are a match to TRBD1. The CDR3 runs 15 residues. J lost 3 bases, V lost 3 bases, and 7 bases had no gene match. Germline values: CDR1 SGHRS, CDR2 YFSETQ. The DNA of the CDR3 is TGCGCCAGCAGCTCATGGACAGGGGTAAGCTACGAGCAGTACTTC. Translation: CASSSWTGVSYEQYF.

V and J are TRBV4-1 and TRBJ2-7; 12 bases are a match to TRBD1. The CDR3 sequence is 18 residues long. Germline V gene lookup returns CDR1 MGHRA and CDR2 YSYEKL. The V gene end was trimmed by 1 base and the J gene end by 4 bases; junction bases not matched to a gene: 11. DNA of the CDR3: TGCGCCAGCAGCCAAGCCACCCCCGGGGGACAGGGGGCATACGAGCAGTACTTC. Encoded protein: CASSQATPGGQGAYEQYF.